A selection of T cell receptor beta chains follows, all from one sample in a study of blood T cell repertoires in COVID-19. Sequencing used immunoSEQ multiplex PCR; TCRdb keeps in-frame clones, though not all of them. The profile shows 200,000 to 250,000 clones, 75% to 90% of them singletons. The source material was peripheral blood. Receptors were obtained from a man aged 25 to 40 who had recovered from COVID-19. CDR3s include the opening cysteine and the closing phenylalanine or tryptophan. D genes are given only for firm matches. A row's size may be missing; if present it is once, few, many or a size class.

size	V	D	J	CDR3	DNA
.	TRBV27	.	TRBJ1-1	CASSLLLEAKVAFF	TGTGCCAGCAGTTTATTATTAGAGGCCAAGGTGGCTTTCTTT
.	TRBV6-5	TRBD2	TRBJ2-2	CASSFALAGSTGELFF	TGTGCCAGCAGTTTCGCTCTAGCGGGGAGTACCGGGGAGCTGTTTTTT
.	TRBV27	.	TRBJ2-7	CASSPRLLNSYEQYF	TGTGCCAGCAGTCCCCGACTCCTCAACTCCTACGAGCAGTACTTC
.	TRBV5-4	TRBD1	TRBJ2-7	CASSRTGDYEQYF	TGTGCCAGCAGCCGGACAGGGGACTACGAGCAGTACTTC
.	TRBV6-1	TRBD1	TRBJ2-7	CASSEGDRVNYEQYF	TGTGCCAGCAGTGAAGGCGACAGGGTGAACTACGAGCAGTACTTC
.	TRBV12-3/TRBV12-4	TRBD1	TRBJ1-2	CASTPGQRGYTF	TGTGCCAGCACCCCGGGACAGAGAGGCTACACCTTC
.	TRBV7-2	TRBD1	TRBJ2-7	CASSLRSGTADYEQYF	TGTGCCAGCAGCTTAAGGTCCGGGACAGCAGACTACGAGCAGTACTTC
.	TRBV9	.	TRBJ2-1	CASSVFDDLSEQFF	TGTGCCAGCAGCGTATTCGACGACTTAAGCGAGCAGTTCTTC
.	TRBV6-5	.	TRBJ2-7	CASRSEGEQYF	TGTGCCAGCAGATCGGAGGGGGAGCAGTACTTC
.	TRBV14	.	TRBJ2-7	CASSNLNGRAVEQYF	TGTGCCAGCAGTAATTTGAATGGCAGGGCGGTTGAGCAGTACTTC
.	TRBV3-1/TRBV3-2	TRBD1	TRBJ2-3	CASSPRDRGDTQYF	TGTGCCAGCAGCCCCCGGGACAGGGGAGATACGCAGTATTTT
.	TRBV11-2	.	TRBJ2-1	CASSLDRTDLNNEQFF	TGTGCCAGCAGCTTAGATAGGACAGACCTAAACAATGAGCAGTTCTTC
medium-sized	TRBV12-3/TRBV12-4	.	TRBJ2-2	CAVEGSTGELFF	TGTGCCGTTGAGGGTTCCACCGGGGAGCTGTTTTTT
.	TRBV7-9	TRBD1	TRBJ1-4	CASSMNRGAGEKLFF	TGTGCCAGCAGCATGAACAGGGGGGCTGGGGAAAAACTGTTTTTT
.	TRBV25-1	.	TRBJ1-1	CASSDYRSYTEAFF	TGTGCCAGCAGTGACTACAGGAGCTACACTGAAGCTTTCTTT
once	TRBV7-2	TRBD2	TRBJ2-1	CASSPLAGGVYNEQFF	TGTGCCAGCAGTCCTCTAGCGGGGGGGGTGTACAATGAGCAGTTCTTC
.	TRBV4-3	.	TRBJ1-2	CASSPLGGGYTF	TGCGCCAGCAGCCCCCTAGGAGGTGGCTACACCTTC
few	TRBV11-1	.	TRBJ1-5	CASSLAAYQPQHF	TGTGCCAGCAGCTTAGCGGCATATCAGCCCCAGCATTTT
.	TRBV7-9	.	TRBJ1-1	CASSWGGEAFF	TGTGCCAGCAGCTGGGGAGGAGAAGCTTTCTTT
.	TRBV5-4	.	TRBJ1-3	CASSSTGDGNTIYF	TGTGCCAGCAGCTCGACAGGCGACGGAAACACCATATATTTT
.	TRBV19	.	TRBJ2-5	CASSPGDNMGETQYF	TGTGCCAGTAGTCCAGGGGACAACATGGGGGAGACCCAGTACTTC
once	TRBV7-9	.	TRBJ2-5	CASSLVTGGETQYF	TGTGCCAGCAGCTTAGTAACCGGGGGTGAGACCCAGTACTTC
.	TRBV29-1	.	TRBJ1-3	CSVESLSRNTIYF	TGCAGCGTTGAATCCCTATCCCGAAACACCATATATTTT
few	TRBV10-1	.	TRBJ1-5	CAQVIVYSNQPQHF	TGCGCTCAGGTGATCGTTTATAGCAATCAGCCCCAGCATTTT
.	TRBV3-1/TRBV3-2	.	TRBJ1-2	CASSQERVYGYTF	TGTGCCAGCAGCCAAGAACGAGTCTATGGCTACACCTTC
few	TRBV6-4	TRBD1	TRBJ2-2	CASSDSFVGGWIFTGELFF	TGTGCCAGCAGTGACTCGTTCGTAGGGGGCTGGATTTTCACCGGGGAGCTGTTTTTT
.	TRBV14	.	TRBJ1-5	CASSQSHSNQPQHF	TGTGCCAGCAGCCAGAGCCATAGCAATCAGCCCCAGCATTTT
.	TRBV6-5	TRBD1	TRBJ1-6	CASRPGTGNSPLHF	TGTGCCAGCAGACCCGGGACAGGGAATTCACCCCTCCACTTT
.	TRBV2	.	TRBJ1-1	CAWDLRRDGAFF	TGTGCCTGGGATTTGCGGCGGGATGGAGCTTTCTTT
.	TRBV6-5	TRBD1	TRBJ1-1	CASIPGTGRITEAFF	TGTGCCAGCATCCCCGGGACAGGGAGGATCACTGAAGCTTTCTTT
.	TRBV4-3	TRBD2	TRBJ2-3	CASSQGGSGGSNTQYF	TGCGCCAGCAGCCAAGGGGGCAGCGGGGGATCGAATACGCAGTATTTT
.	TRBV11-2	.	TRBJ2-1	CASSSLFRSRNEQFF	TGTGCCAGCAGCTCCCTATTCCGTTCTAGGAATGAGCAGTTCTTC
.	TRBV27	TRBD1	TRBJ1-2	CASSGQGAWFGYTF	TGTGCCAGCAGTGGTCAGGGGGCATGGTTTGGCTACACCTTC
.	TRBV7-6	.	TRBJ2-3	CASSATGGDFFTDTQYF	TGTGCCAGCAGCGCCACGGGGGGCGATTTTTTCACAGATACGCAGTATTTT
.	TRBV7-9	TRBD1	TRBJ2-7	CASSRGQGAYEQYF	TGTGCCAGCAGCAGAGGACAGGGGGCCTACGAGCAGTACTTC
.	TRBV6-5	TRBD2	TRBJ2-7	CASSPAGGGREQYF	TGTGCCAGCAGTCCAGCGGGGGGTGGTCGGGAGCAGTACTTC
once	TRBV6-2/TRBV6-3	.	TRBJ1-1	CASSLEREWTEAFF	TGTGCCAGCAGTTTAGAGCGGGAGTGGACTGAAGCTTTCTTT
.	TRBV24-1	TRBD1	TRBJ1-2	CATSDSSRGNYGYTF	TGTGCCACCAGTGATTCTTCCAGGGGGAACTATGGCTACACCTTC
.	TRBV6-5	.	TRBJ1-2	CASSSTGGYTF	TGTGCCAGCAGCTCGACAGGTGGCTACACCTTC
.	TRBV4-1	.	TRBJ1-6	CASSQDPSPSNSPLHF	TGCGCCAGCAGCCAAGATCCGTCCCCGTCCAATTCACCCCTCCACTTT
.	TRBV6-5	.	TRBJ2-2	CASKSGGTNTGELFF	TGTGCCAGCAAGTCCGGAGGAACCAACACCGGGGAGCTGTTTTTT
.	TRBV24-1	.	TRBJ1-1	CATSDLLQGRPLNTEAFF	TGTGCCACCAGTGATTTGTTACAGGGACGACCCTTGAACACTGAAGCTTTCTTT
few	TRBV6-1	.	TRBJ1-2	CASSESGDAYGYTF	TGTGCCAGCAGTGAGTCGGGGGACGCCTATGGCTACACCTTC
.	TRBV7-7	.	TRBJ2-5	CASSISNVNRGLGTQYF	TGTGCCAGCAGCATTAGTAATGTTAATCGGGGGTTAGGGACCCAGTACTTC
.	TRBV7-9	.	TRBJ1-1	CASSLQANTEAFF	TGTGCCAGCAGCTTACAGGCCAACACTGAAGCTTTCTTT
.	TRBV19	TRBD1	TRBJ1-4	CASSPQGARDEKLFF	TGTGCCAGTAGTCCCCAGGGGGCTAGGGATGAAAAACTGTTTTTT
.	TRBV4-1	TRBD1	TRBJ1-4	CASTRQGEGEKLFF	TGCGCCAGCACCCGACAGGGAGAAGGTGAAAAACTGTTTTTT
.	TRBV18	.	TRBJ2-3	CASSPYQGFTDTQYF	TGTGCCAGCTCACCATACCAGGGGTTCACAGATACGCAGTATTTT
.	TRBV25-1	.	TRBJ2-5	CASTVAGKETQYF	TGTGCCAGCACCGTGGCCGGGAAAGAGACCCAGTACTTC
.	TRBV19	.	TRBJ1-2	CASSMGTLGYGYTF	TGTGCCAGTAGTATGGGGACACTGGGCTATGGCTACACCTTC
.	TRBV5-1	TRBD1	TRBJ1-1	CASSWGQGTEAFF	TGCGCCAGCAGCTGGGGACAGGGCACTGAAGCTTTCTTT
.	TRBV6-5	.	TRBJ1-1	CASSYLSGAPTEAFF	TGTGCCAGCAGTTATCTCTCAGGGGCCCCCACTGAAGCTTTCTTT
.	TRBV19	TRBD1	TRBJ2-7	CASCGQGSYEQYF	TGTGCCAGCTGCGGACAGGGGTCCTACGAGCAGTACTTC
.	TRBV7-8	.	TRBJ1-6	CASLRSPDLNNSPLHF	TGTGCCAGCCTACGGTCCCCAGACTTGAACAATTCACCCCTCCACTTT
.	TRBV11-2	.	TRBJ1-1	CASSLVRGTEAFF	TGTGCCAGCAGCTTAGTCCGCGGCACTGAAGCTTTCTTT
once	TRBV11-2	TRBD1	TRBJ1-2	CASTGTETIGYTF	TGTGCCAGCACCGGGACAGAAACTATCGGCTACACCTTC
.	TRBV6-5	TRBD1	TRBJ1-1	CASSWGQMTEAFF	TGTGCCAGCAGTTGGGGACAGATGACTGAAGCTTTCTTT
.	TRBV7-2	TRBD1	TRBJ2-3	CARWDSPVYAPSTDTQYF	TGTGCCCGTTGGGACAGCCCCGTATATGCCCCTAGCACAGATACGCAGTATTTT
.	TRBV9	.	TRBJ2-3	CASSADSAEDTQYF	TGTGCCAGCAGCGCGGACAGTGCTGAAGATACGCAGTATTTT